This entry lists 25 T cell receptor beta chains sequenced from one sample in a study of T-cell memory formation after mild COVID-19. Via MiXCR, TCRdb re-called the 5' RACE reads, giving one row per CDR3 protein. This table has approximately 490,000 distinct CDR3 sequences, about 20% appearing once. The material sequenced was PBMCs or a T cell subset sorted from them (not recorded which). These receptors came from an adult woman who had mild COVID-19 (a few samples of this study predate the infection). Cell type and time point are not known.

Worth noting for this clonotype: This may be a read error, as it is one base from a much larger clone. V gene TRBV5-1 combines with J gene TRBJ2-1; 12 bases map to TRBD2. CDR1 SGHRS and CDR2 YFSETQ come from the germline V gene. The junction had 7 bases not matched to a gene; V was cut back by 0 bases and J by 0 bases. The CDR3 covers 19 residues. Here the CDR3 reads CASSLAGTSGCSSYNEQFF. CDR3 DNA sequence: TGCGCCAGCAGCTTGGCCGGGACTAGCGGGTGTAGCTCCTACAATGAGCAGTTCTTC.

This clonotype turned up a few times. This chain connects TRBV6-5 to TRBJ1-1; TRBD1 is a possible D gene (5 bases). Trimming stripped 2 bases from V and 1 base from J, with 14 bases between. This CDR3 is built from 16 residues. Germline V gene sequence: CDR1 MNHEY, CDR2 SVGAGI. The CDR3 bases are TGTGCCAGCAGTTACGTAGTCCCAGGGTGGAACACTGAAGCTTTCTTT. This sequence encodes CASSYVVPGWNTEAFF.

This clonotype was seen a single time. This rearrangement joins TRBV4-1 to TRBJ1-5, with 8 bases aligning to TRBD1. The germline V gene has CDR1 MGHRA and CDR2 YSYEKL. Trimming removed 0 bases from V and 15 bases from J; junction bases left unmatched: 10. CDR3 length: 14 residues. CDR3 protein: CASSQDVQGGTGHF. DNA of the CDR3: TGCGCCAGCAGCCAAGATGTACAGGGGGGGACTGGGCATTTT.

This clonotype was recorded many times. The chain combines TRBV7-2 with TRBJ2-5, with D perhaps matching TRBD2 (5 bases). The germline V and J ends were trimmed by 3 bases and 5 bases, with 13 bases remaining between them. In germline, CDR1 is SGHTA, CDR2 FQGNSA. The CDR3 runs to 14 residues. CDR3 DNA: TGTGCCAGCAGCTTGGTTTCTGGGGAGGAGACCCAGTACTTC. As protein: CASSLVSGEETQYF.

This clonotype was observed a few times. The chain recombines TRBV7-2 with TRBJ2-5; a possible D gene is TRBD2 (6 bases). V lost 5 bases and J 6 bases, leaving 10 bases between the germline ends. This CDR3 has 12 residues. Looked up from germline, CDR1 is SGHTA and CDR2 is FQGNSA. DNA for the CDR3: TGTGCCAGCAGCCATGCGGGGAAGACCCAGTACTTC. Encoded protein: CASSHAGKTQYF.

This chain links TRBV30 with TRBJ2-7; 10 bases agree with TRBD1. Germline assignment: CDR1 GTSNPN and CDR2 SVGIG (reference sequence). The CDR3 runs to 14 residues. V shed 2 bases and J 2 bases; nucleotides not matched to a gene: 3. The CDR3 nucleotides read TGTGCCTGGAGTACGGGACAGGGGCCCTACGAGCAGTACTTC. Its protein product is CAWSTGQGPYEQYF.

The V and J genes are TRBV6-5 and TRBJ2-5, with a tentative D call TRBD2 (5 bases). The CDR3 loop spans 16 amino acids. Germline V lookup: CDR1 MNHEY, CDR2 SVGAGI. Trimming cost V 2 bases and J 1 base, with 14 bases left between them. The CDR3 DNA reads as TGTGCCAGCAGTTACGGTTTAGCTACTAGCCAAGAGACCCAGTACTTC. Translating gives CASSYGLATSQETQYF.

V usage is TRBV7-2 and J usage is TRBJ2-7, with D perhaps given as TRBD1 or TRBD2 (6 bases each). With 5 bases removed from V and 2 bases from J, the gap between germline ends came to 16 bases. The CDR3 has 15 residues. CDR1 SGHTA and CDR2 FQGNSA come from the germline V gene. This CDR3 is CASSPVGGGTYEQYF. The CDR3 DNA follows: TGTGCCAGCAGCCCAGTCGGAGGGGGTACCTACGAGCAGTACTTC.

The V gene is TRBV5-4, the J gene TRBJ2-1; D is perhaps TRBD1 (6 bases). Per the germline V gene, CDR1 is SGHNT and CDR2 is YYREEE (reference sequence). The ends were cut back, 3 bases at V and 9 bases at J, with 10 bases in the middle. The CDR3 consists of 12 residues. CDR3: CASSYQGTEQFF. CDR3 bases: TGTGCCAGCAGCTACCAGGGGACTGAGCAGTTCTTC.

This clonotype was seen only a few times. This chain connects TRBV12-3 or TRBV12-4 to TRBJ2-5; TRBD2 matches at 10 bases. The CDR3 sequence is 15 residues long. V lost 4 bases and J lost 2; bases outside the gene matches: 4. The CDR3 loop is CASSSEREGQETQYF. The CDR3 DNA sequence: TGTGCCAGCAGTTCCGAGCGGGAGGGGCAAGAGACCCAGTACTTC.

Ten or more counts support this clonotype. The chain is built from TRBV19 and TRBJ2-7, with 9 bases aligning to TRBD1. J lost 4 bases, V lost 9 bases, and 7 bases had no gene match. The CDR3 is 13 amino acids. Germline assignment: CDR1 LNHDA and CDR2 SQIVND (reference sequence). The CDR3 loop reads CASSIGQGYEQYF. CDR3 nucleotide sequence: TGTGCCAGCAGCATAGGACAGGGGTACGAGCAGTACTTC.

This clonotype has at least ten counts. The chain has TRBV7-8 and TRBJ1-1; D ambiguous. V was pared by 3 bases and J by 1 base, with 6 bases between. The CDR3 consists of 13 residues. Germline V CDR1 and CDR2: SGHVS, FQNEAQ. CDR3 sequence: CASSFERNTEAFF. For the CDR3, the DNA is TGTGCCAGCAGCTTCGAAAGGAACACTGAAGCTTTCTTT.

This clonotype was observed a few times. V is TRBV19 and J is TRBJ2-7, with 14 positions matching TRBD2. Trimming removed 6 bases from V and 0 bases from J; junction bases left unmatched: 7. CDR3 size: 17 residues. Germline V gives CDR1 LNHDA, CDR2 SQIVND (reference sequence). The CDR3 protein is CASSSGTSGRGSYEQYF. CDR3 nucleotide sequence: TGTGCCAGTAGCTCCGGGACTAGCGGGAGAGGCTCCTACGAGCAGTACTTC.

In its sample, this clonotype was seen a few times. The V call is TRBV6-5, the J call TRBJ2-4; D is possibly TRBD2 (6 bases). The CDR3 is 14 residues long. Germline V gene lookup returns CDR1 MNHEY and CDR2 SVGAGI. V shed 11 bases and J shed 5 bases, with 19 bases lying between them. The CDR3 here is CASKADRGENIQYF. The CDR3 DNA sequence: TGTGCCTCCAAGGCAGATCGCGGGGAAAACATTCAGTACTTC.

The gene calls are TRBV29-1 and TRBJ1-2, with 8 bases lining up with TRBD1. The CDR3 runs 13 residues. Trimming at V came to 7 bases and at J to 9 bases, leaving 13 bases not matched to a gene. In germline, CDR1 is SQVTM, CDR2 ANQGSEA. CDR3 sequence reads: CSATSRTGLSYTF. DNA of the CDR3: TGCAGCGCTACGTCCCGGACAGGGCTTAGCTACACCTTC.

CDR3 nucleotides: TGTGCCAGTAGGGACAGGATCTACGAGCAGTACTTC. Residues: CASRDRIYEQYF. The gene calls are TRBV2 and TRBJ2-7; 8 bases match TRBD1. In germline, CDR1 is SNHLY, CDR2 FYNNEI. The junction had 4 bases not matched to a gene; V was cut back by 9 bases and J by 3 bases. The CDR3 spans 12 residues.

CDR3 protein: CASSLGGSGDYNEQFF. The CDR3 DNA is TGTGCCAGCAGCTTAGGCGGTAGCGGGGACTACAATGAGCAGTTCTTC. V is TRBV7-6 and J is TRBJ2-1; TRBD2 matches at 8 bases. The CDR3 has 16 amino acids. V gave up 1 base and J gave up 3 bases; unmatched junction bases: 5. Germline lookup yields CDR1 SGHVS and CDR2 FNYEAQ.

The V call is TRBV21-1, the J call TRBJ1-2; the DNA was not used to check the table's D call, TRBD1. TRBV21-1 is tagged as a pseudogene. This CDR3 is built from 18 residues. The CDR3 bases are TGTGCCAGCCAGCGTGGACAGGGGGCCAAAAAACCCCCATATGGCTACACCTTC. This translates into CASQRGQGAKKPPYGYTF.

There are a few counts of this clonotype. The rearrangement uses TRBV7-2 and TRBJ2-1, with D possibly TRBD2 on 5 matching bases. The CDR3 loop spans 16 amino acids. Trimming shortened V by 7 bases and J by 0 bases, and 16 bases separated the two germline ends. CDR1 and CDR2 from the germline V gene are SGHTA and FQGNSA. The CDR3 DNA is TGTGCCAGCACCCTCTGGGGAGTGGGCTCCTACAATGAGCAGTTCTTC. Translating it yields CASTLWGVGSYNEQFF. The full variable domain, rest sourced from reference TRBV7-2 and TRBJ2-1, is GAGVSQSPSNKVTEKGKDVELRCDPISGHTALYWYRQSLGQGLEFLIYFQGNSAPDKSGLPSDRFSAERTGGSVSTLTIQRTQQEDSAVYLCASTLWGVGSYNEQFFGPGTRLTVL.

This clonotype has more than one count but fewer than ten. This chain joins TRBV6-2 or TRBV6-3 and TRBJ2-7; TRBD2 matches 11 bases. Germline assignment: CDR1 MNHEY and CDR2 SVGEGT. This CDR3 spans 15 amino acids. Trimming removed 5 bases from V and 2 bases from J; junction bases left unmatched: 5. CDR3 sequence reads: CASSETSGTAYEQYF. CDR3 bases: TGTGCCAGCAGTGAGACTAGCGGGACGGCCTACGAGCAGTACTTC.

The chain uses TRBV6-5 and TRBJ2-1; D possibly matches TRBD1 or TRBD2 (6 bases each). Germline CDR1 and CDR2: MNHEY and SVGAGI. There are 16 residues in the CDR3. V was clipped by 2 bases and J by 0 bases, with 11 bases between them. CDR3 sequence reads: CASSYEGGISYNEQFF. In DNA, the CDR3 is TGTGCCAGCAGTTACGAGGGGGGTATCTCCTACAATGAGCAGTTCTTC.

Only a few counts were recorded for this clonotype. The CDR3 protein is CASRRDTGELFF. The DNA for the CDR3 is TGTGCCAGCAGGCGGGACACCGGGGAGCTGTTTTTT. The chain couples TRBV6-2 or TRBV6-3 to TRBJ2-2, with TRBD2 as a possible D gene (5 bases). Trimming took off 6 bases at V and 3 bases at J, with 5 bases between the two ends. The germline CDR1 and CDR2 sequences are MNHEY and SVGEGT. CDR3 size: 12 residues.

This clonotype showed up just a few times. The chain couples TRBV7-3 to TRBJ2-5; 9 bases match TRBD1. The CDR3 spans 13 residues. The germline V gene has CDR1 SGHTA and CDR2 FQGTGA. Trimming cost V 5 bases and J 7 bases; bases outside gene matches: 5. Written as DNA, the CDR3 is TGTGCCAGCAGCAAACAGGGGGCGGCGACCCAGTACTTC. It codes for CASSKQGAATQYF.

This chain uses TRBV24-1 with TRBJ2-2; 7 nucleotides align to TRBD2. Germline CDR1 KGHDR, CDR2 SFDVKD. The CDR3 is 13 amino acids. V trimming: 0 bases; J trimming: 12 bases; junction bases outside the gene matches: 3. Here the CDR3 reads CATSDLRGGKLFF. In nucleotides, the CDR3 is TGTGCCACCAGTGATTTGCGGGGAGGGAAGCTGTTTTTT.

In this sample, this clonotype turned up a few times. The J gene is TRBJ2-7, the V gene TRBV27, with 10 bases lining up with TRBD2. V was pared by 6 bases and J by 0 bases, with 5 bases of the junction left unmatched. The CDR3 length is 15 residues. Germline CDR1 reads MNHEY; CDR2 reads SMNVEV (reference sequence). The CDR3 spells CASSYRLAGSYEQYF. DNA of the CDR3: TGTGCCAGCAGCTACCGACTAGCGGGCTCCTACGAGCAGTACTTC.